This TCR beta chain originates from a study of blood T cell repertoires in COVID-19. Study-level background: From the United States, Italy and Spain came samples of acute and convalescent COVID-19. From T cells, B-cell-depleted T cells, or PBMCs came the material, which was cDNA or gDNA.

Measured with immunoSEQ multiplex PCR; TCRdb has only the in-frame clones, and not every one. Of 140,000 or so clones detected, around nine tenths appear once; the ten largest clones hold under 9%. V lost 4 bases and J lost 1, with 7 bases in between. This CDR3 spans 13 amino acids. Germline lookup yields CDR1 MNHEY and CDR2 SVGEGT. V gene TRBV6-2 or TRBV6-3 combines with J gene TRBJ1-1; D ambiguous. This receptor was identified in a woman aged 45 to 65 with active or convalescent COVID-19. The specimen was peripheral blood. The DNA for the CDR3 is TGTGCCAGCAGTTTGCACACGAACACTGAAGCTTTCTTT. Translating gives CASSLHTNTEAFF.